The 28 T cell receptor beta chains below all came from one sample that was sequenced in a study of spatial heterogeneity in lung cancer. General observations from the study: Expanded intratumoral alpha and beta TCR counts tracked tumor mutation counts.

A single record per CDR3 protein comes from TCRdb applying MiXCR to the 5' RACE reads. In the table there are about 100,000 distinct CDR3 sequences, 4.4% of which are singletons. Time point indicated: sample taken at primary tumor resection. The antigens these receptors bind are not known. The input for sequencing was lung tumor tissue, taken at surgery. The origin of the receptors is a male donor with early-stage non-small cell lung cancer.

The chain recombines TRBV5-4 with TRBJ2-7, with D perhaps TRBD2 (5 bases). This CDR3 has 15 amino acids. Germline V gene sequence: CDR1 SGHNT, CDR2 YYREEE (reference sequence). Trimming stripped 4 bases from V and 0 bases from J, with 14 bases between. CDR3: CASSLGLSSSYEQYF. The CDR3 coding sequence is TGTGCCAGCAGCCTTGGACTCTCGAGCTCCTACGAGCAGTACTTC. The variable domain in full, with the rest retrieved from reference TRBV5-4 and TRBJ2-7, is ETGVTQSPTHLIKTRGQQVTLRCSSQSGHNTVSWYQQALGQGPQFIFQYYREEENGRGNFPPRFSGLQFPNYSSELNVNALELDDSALYLCASSLGLSSSYEQYFGPGTRLTVT.

The sample holds many counts of this clonotype. The genes are TRBV20-1 and TRBJ2-3; TRBD2 matches at 7 bases. CDR1 DFQATT and CDR2 SNEGSKA come from the germline V gene (reference sequence). The V and J ends lost 0 bases and 3 bases, in that order; junction bases with no gene match: 6. The CDR3 has 15 residues. The CDR3 DNA reads as TGCAGTGCTAGAGATCAGGCTAGCGGAACAGATACGCAGTATTTT. Protein product: CSARDQASGTDTQYF.

CDR3 DNA: TGTGCCAGCAGTTATTCGACTAGCGGGACTGGGGCAGATACGCAGTATTTT. Its protein is CASSYSTSGTGADTQYF. The J gene is TRBJ2-3, the V gene TRBV6-5; 11 bases align to TRBD2. CDR3 length: 17 residues. Germline CDR1 MNHEY, CDR2 SVGAGI. The V and J ends lost 3 bases and 4 bases, in that order; junction bases with no gene match: 9.

The chain uses TRBV7-7 and TRBJ2-5, with D uncertain. The germline V gene encodes CDR1 SSHAT and CDR2 FNYEAQ (reference sequence). Trimming shortened V by 1 base and J by 5 bases, and 8 bases separated the two germline ends. This CDR3 region has 13 residues. The CDR3 sequence: CASSLVLDETQYF. CDR3 sequence (DNA): TGTGCCAGCAGCTTAGTATTAGATGAGACCCAGTACTTC.

Ten or more counts support this clonotype. The V and J genes are TRBV11-2 and TRBJ2-3; D may be TRBD2 (6 bases). CDR1 SGHAT and CDR2 FQNNGV come from the germline V gene. V was trimmed by 5 bases and J by 8 bases, leaving 23 bases between them. This CDR3 has 16 residues. The CDR3 protein is CASSRNEASAYGTQYF. CDR3 nucleotide sequence: TGTGCCAGCAGCCGAAACGAGGCTAGCGCATACGGTACGCAGTATTTT.

This clonotype showed up many times. V gene TRBV12-5 combines with J gene TRBJ2-2, with D possibly TRBD1 on 7 matching bases. CDR3 length: 20 residues. Germline CDR1 reads LGHNT; CDR2 reads FRNRAP. Trimming removed 6 bases at V and 0 bases at J, with 26 bases between. CDR3 nucleotide sequence: TGTGCTAGTGGAAAAATGGACAGGCGATTGGCTAGCGCGAACACCGGGGAGCTGTTTTTT. This encodes CASGKMDRRLASANTGELFF.

This clonotype was counted a few times. The V gene is TRBV5-1, the J gene TRBJ2-7; TRBD2 agrees at 8 bases. The V gene's germline CDR1 is SGHRS and CDR2 YFSETQ. Trimming at V came to 2 bases and at J to 2 bases, leaving 6 bases not matched to a gene. CDR3 length equals 15 residues. Here the CDR3 reads CASSFLAGETYEQYF. The CDR3 DNA sequence: TGCGCCAGCAGCTTCCTAGCGGGTGAAACCTACGAGCAGTACTTC.

This clonotype was counted a few times. The rearrangement links TRBV4-1 to TRBJ2-4, with TRBD2 as a possible D gene (5 bases). The CDR3 consists of 18 residues. CDR1 and CDR2 (germline): MGHRA, YSYEKL. With 0 bases removed from V and 1 base from J, the gap between germline ends came to 16 bases. The CDR3 spells CASSQDRTRTGAKNIQYF. The CDR3 DNA sequence: TGCGCCAGCAGCCAAGACCGAACCCGGACTGGGGCCAAAAACATTCAGTACTTC.

This clonotype was counted many times. The chain recombines TRBV29-1 with TRBJ2-1; 11 bases align to TRBD2. CDR3 length: 17 amino acids. Trimming at V came to 3 bases and at J to 1 base, leaving 8 bases not matched to a gene. The V gene's germline CDR1 is SQVTM and CDR2 ANQGSEA. The CDR3 sequence is CSVEGTSGLPSYNEQFF. The CDR3, as DNA: TGCAGCGTTGAGGGGACTAGCGGCCTACCTTCCTACAATGAGCAGTTCTTC.

In this sample, this clonotype turned up many times. The chain links TRBV5-4 to TRBJ2-5; D is possibly TRBD2 (6 bases). This CDR3 has 14 amino acids. CDR1 and CDR2 from the germline V gene are SGHNT and YYREEE (reference sequence). V lost 1 base, J lost 1 base, and 8 bases lay in between. This CDR3 is CASSLRGIQETQYF. The DNA for the CDR3 is TGTGCCAGCAGCTTGCGGGGGATCCAAGAGACCCAGTACTTC.

This clonotype was recorded a few times. The chain is built from TRBV4-1 and TRBJ2-7; D not resolved. Germline CDR1 is MGHRA and CDR2 is YSYEKL. The V end lost 1 base, the J end lost 7 bases, and 14 bases lay between the germline ends. The CDR3 is made up of 14 amino acids. The CDR3 region has the DNA TGCGCCAGCAGCCAAGGAACCCCGGCGGTTGAGCAGTACTTC. This sequence encodes CASSQGTPAVEQYF.

This clonotype has just a few counts. This sequence joins TRBV4-1 and TRBJ1-5; 7 bases fit TRBD1. The CDR3 sequence is 16 residues long. CDR1 is MGHRA and CDR2 is YSYEKL in the germline V gene. Trimming removed 1 base from V and 7 bases from J; junction bases left unmatched: 10. The CDR3 sequence is CASSQGVTGVGQPQHF. The DNA of the CDR3 is TGCGCCAGCAGCCAAGGAGTAACAGGGGTGGGACAGCCCCAGCATTTT.

This clonotype was picked up many times. The chain uses TRBV2 and TRBJ1-1; the D gene is possibly TRBD1 (5 bases). The CDR3 is made up of 14 amino acids. Germline V gene sequence: CDR1 SNHLY, CDR2 FYNNEI. Trimming took 6 bases from V and 7 from J, leaving 18 bases between them. The CDR3 bases are TGTGCCAGCAGCCCGGGGGGTTTTAGGGGTGAAGCTTTCTTT. As protein: CASSPGGFRGEAFF.

The chain is built from TRBV20-1 and TRBJ2-7; 7 bases line up with TRBD2. J lost 7 bases, V lost 3 bases, and 12 bases had no gene match. The CDR3 runs 14 residues. The germline CDR1 and CDR2 sequences are DFQATT and SNEGSKA (reference sequence). The CDR3 spells CSARSPSGMGEQYF. In DNA, the CDR3 is TGCAGTGCTAGGTCCCCTAGCGGTATGGGGGAGCAGTACTTC.

This clonotype was seen repeatedly, ten times or more. This chain connects TRBV29-1 to TRBJ2-3; D perhaps matches TRBD2 (6 bases). Germline loops: CDR1 SQVTM, CDR2 ANQGSEA. Deletions cut 7 bases from V and 3 bases from J, with 14 bases between. The CDR3 has 13 amino acids. CDR3 DNA sequence: TGCAGCGGGCGGGAACTCAGGACAGATACGCAGTATTTT. It specifies CSGRELRTDTQYF.

This clonotype was counted ten times or more. This rearrangement joins TRBV29-1 to TRBJ2-7, with 14 nucleotides matching TRBD2. This CDR3 spans 13 amino acids. Losses at the gene ends were 6 bases for V and 5 bases for J; bases not matched to a gene: 3. The V gene's germline CDR1 is SQVTM and CDR2 ANQGSEA. The CDR3 region is CSVPGLAGDEQYF. The DNA for the CDR3 is TGCAGCGTCCCGGGACTAGCGGGAGACGAGCAGTACTTC.

The J gene is TRBJ1-1, the V gene TRBV27; D gene uncertain. CDR3 length: 13 residues. In germline, CDR1 is MNHEY, CDR2 SMNVEV (reference sequence). The germline V and J ends were trimmed by 3 bases and 7 bases, with 12 bases remaining between them. This CDR3 reads CASSFGTGLEAFF. DNA for the CDR3: TGTGCCAGCAGTTTCGGCACGGGTCTTGAAGCTTTCTTT.

This clonotype was recorded at least ten times. The V gene is TRBV20-1, the J gene TRBJ2-1; 9 bases are shared with TRBD1. Trimming took 6 bases from V and 6 from J; bases not matched to a gene: 9. The CDR3 runs 14 residues. CDR1 and CDR2 (germline): DFQATT, SNEGSKA (reference sequence). The CDR3 here is CSADTGTGINEQFF. In DNA, the CDR3 is TGCAGTGCCGACACCGGGACAGGGATCAATGAGCAGTTCTTC.

This chain uses TRBV5-1 with TRBJ1-1, with 10 bases fitting TRBD1. Germline-derived CDR1 and CDR2 are SGHRS and YFSETQ. The CDR3 is 13 residues long. The V gene end was trimmed by 4 bases and the J gene end by 5 bases; junction bases not matched to a gene: 2. This CDR3 is CASSPDRGTEAFF. CDR3 DNA sequence: TGCGCCAGCAGCCCGGACAGGGGGACTGAAGCTTTCTTT.

This clonotype was found many times. CDR3 DNA sequence: TGTGCCAGCAGGACTAGCGGGGACGAAGAGATAACCCAGTACTTC. It codes for CASRTSGDEEITQYF. The rearrangement uses TRBV28 and TRBJ2-5, with 11 bases lining up with TRBD2. The CDR3 loop spans 15 amino acids. J was trimmed by 8 bases and V by 6 bases; bases with no gene match: 11. Germline V lookup: CDR1 MDHEN, CDR2 SYDVKM.

This clonotype was seen ten or more times. The chain couples TRBV7-9 to TRBJ2-1; D is uncertain. Deletions cut 3 bases from V and 8 bases from J, with 11 bases between. The V gene's germline CDR1 is SEHNR and CDR2 FQNEAQ (reference sequence). CDR3 length: 13 amino acids. The CDR3 sequence: CASSFLSMDEQFF. The CDR3 bases are TGTGCCAGCAGCTTCCTAAGTATGGATGAGCAGTTCTTC.

V gene TRBV12-3 or TRBV12-4 combines with J gene TRBJ1-1; 8 nucleotides agree with TRBD1. This CDR3 region has 15 residues. V dropped 5 bases and J dropped 0; count of bases not matched to a gene: 5. The CDR3 sequence: CASSAGQAMNTEAFF. The CDR3 nucleotides are TGTGCCAGCAGTGCGGGACAGGCTATGAACACTGAAGCTTTCTTT.

The sample holds many counts of this clonotype. The chain has TRBV7-9 and TRBJ1-1; the D gene is possibly TRBD1 (5 bases). Germline V CDR1 and CDR2: SEHNR, FQNEAQ (reference sequence). The CDR3 loop spans 15 amino acids. V was shortened by 5 bases and J by 0 bases, with 13 bases between the two germline ends. As DNA, the CDR3 is TGTGCCAGCAGCCGGGACTCAAACATGAACACTGAAGCTTTCTTT. It yields the protein CASSRDSNMNTEAFF.

With respect to this clonotype: A much larger clone is a single base away; this may be a read error. This chain links TRBV4-1 with TRBJ2-2, with D perhaps TRBD2 (6 bases). V shed 0 bases and J shed 6 bases, with 14 bases lying between them. The CDR3 loop spans 16 amino acids. Germline V gene data show CDR1 as MGHRA and CDR2 as YSYEKL. CDR3 nucleotide sequence: TGCGCCAGCAGCCAAGAAGGGACTTCACAGCCCGGGGAGCTGTTTTTT. Its protein is CASSQEGTSQPGELFF.

This clonotype was recorded at least ten times. The CDR3 sequence: CSARDLIGNIQYF. CDR3 nucleotides: TGCAGTGCTAGAGACCTAATAGGGAACATTCAGTACTTC. The rearrangement links TRBV20-1 to TRBJ2-4; D not certain. Trimming pared 0 bases from V and 7 bases from J, leaving 10 bases between. The CDR3 consists of 13 residues. CDR1 and CDR2 (germline): DFQATT, SNEGSKA (reference sequence).

In this sample, this clonotype turned up many times. The CDR3 DNA follows: TGTGCCAGCAGTTACTCCCCCTACAGGGTTGGAGAGCAGTACTTC. This sequence encodes CASSYSPYRVGEQYF. The chain has TRBV6-5 and TRBJ2-7; tentatively, D is TRBD1 (6 bases). The CDR3 runs to 15 residues. Germline CDR1 and CDR2: MNHEY and SVGAGI. Trimming took off 0 bases at V and 7 bases at J, with 16 bases between the two ends.

This clonotype was recorded many times. The chain has TRBV28 and TRBJ2-7, with D possibly matching TRBD1 (5 bases). CDR1 is MDHEN, CDR2 SYDVKM, per germline. This CDR3 is built from 16 residues. Trimming pared 3 bases from V and 3 bases from J, leaving 18 bases between. The CDR3 coding sequence is TGTGCCAGCAGTTTTAATGACCAAGACAGCTTCTACGAGCAGTACTTC. This codes for CASSFNDQDSFYEQYF.

This clonotype has a count of ten or more. V gene TRBV2 combines with J gene TRBJ2-1, with D possibly TRBD1 on 5 matching bases. The germline gives CDR1 SNHLY, CDR2 FYNNEI. V lost 4 bases and J lost 0, with 7 bases in between. The CDR3 sequence is 14 residues long. DNA of the CDR3: TGTGCCAGCAGTGGACAGAGCTCCTACAATGAGCAGTTCTTC. It encodes CASSGQSSYNEQFF.